This entry lists 32 T cell receptor beta chains sequenced from one sample in a study of lymphopenia after photon versus proton radiotherapy. The assay was immunoSEQ multiplex PCR, and TCRdb's table has in-frame clones only and misses some. Among tens of thousands of clones listed, 85% to 90% were seen once. Source: peripheral blood, taken from a patient treated with photon-based radiotherapy. These receptors were obtained from a man aged 35 to 55 with gastric cancer.

The J gene is TRBJ1-1, the V gene TRBV2; 7 bases map to TRBD1. V shed 6 bases and J 0 bases; nucleotides not matched to a gene: 4. The CDR3 extends over 14 amino acids. Germline values: CDR1 SNHLY, CDR2 FYNNEI. The CDR3 DNA follows: TGTGCCAGCAGGGAGGGGGCCATGAACACTGAAGCTTTCTTT. Protein sequence: CASREGAMNTEAFF.

V usage is TRBV4-1 and J usage is TRBJ2-5; TRBD2 agrees at 8 bases. This CDR3 region has 14 residues. The ends lost 0 bases at V and 7 bases at J; junction bases unmatched: 4. Germline CDR1 is MGHRA and CDR2 is YSYEKL. The CDR3 loop is CASSQDRGGWTQYF. The CDR3 DNA sequence: TGCGCCAGCAGCCAAGATCGGGGGGGATGGACCCAGTACTTC.

This chain uses TRBV7-2 with TRBJ1-1, with D tentatively TRBD1 (5 bases). The germline V gene has CDR1 SGHTA and CDR2 FQGNSA. This CDR3 has 13 residues. Trimming removed 7 bases from V and 2 bases from J, with 11 bases in between. The CDR3 sequence: CASKLDSNTEAFF. The CDR3 DNA sequence: TGTGCCAGCAAATTAGACAGTAACACTGAAGCTTTCTTT.

J is TRBJ2-7 and V is TRBV5-1; TRBD1 is a possible D gene (6 bases). V was cut by 0 bases and J by 2 bases, with 18 bases left in between. Germline V gives CDR1 SGHRS, CDR2 YFSETQ. CDR3 length: 17 residues. CDR3 residues: CASSLDSGAATTYEQYF. As DNA, the CDR3 is TGCGCCAGCAGCTTGGATTCAGGGGCCGCAACGACCTACGAGCAGTACTTC.

Only one count was recorded for this clone. The chain couples TRBV5-6 to TRBJ1-3; 7 bases align to TRBD1. V was clipped by 3 bases and J by 0 bases; unmatched bases: 3. The length of the CDR3 is 15 residues. Looked up from germline, CDR1 is SGHDT and CDR2 is YYEEEE. CDR3 loop: CASSSGQLSGNTIYF. CDR3 bases: TGTGCCAGCAGCTCGGGACAGCTCTCTGGAAACACCATATATTTT. The complete variable domain, with remaining parts taken from reference TRBV5-6 and TRBJ1-3, reads DAGVTQSPTHLIKTRGQQVTLRCSPKSGHDTVSWYQQALGQGPQFIFQYYEEEERQRGNFPDRFSGHQFPNYSSELNVNALLLGDSALYLCASSSGQLSGNTIYFGEGSWLTVV.

The gene calls are TRBV5-4 and TRBJ1-5, with D unclear. This CDR3 is 15 amino acids long. Trimming shortened V by 4 bases and J by 3 bases, and 14 bases separated the two germline ends. The germline V gene encodes CDR1 SGHNT and CDR2 YYREEE (reference sequence). CDR3 region: CASSPAEGVNQPQHF. The CDR3 region has the DNA TGTGCCAGCAGCCCGGCGGAGGGAGTCAATCAGCCCCAGCATTTT.

This clone has only a few counts. The chain has TRBV4-1 and TRBJ1-2; D is ambiguous. Germline V gives CDR1 MGHRA, CDR2 YSYEKL. There are 13 residues in the CDR3. The V and J ends lost 2 bases and 4 bases respectively, with 8 bases between them. The CDR3 protein is CASSQIGSYGYTF. In nucleotides, the CDR3 is TGCGCCAGCAGCCAAATCGGGAGCTATGGCTACACCTTC.

This rearrangement joins TRBV5-6 to TRBJ2-7, with 7 positions matching TRBD2. With 4 bases clipped from V and 0 bases from J, the junction kept 10 bases outside the gene matches. The CDR3 sequence is 16 residues long. Germline V gene sequence: CDR1 SGHDT, CDR2 YYEEEE. CDR3 DNA: TGTGCCAGCAGCCTTCCGTCGGGGGGAATCTCCTACGAGCAGTACTTC. Translation gives CASSLPSGGISYEQYF.

The genes are TRBV6-1 and TRBJ1-5; no reliable D call. This CDR3 contains 12 residues. V lost 8 bases to trimming and J lost 3 bases, with 8 bases between them. Per germline, CDR1 MNHNS and CDR2 SASEGT. Here the CDR3 reads CASWGDNQPQHF. DNA of the CDR3: TGTGCCAGCTGGGGTGACAATCAGCCCCAGCATTTT.

This chain links TRBV11-3 with TRBJ2-1; D is possibly TRBD1 or TRBD2 (5 bases each). Trimming removed 1 base at V and 8 bases at J, with 12 bases between. The CDR3 has 14 amino acids. Germline values: CDR1 SGHNT, CDR2 YENEEA. The CDR3 bases are TGTGCCAGCAGCTTAGCCGGGGCGGGCGATGAGCAGTTCTTC. Encoded protein: CASSLAGAGDEQFF. Variable domain in full (rest from reference TRBV11-3 and TRBJ2-1): EAGVVQSPRYKIIEKKQPVAFWCNPISGHNTLYWYLQNLGQGPELLIRYENEEAVDDSQLPKDRFSAERLKGVDSTLKIQPAELGDSAVYLCASSLAGAGDEQFFGPGTRLTVL.

V and J are TRBV10-3 and TRBJ2-1; TRBD1 aligns across 8 bases. Germline CDR1 is ENHRY and CDR2 is SYGVKD. V lost 4 bases, J lost 2 bases, and 25 bases stayed unmatched. This CDR3 comprises 22 residues. The CDR3 sequence is CAISGAGGSNWPSRQAYNEQFF. CDR3 sequence (DNA): TGTGCCATCAGTGGAGCAGGGGGCAGCAACTGGCCTAGCCGACAAGCCTACAATGAGCAGTTCTTC.

This clone appeared once. The chain carries TRBV27 and TRBJ1-6; 8 bases map to TRBD1. The CDR3 runs 19 residues. V shed 6 bases, J shed 9 bases, and the junction held 22 bases outside the gene matches. Looked up from germline, CDR1 is MNHEY and CDR2 is SMNVEV (reference sequence). The DNA of the CDR3 is TGTGCCAGCAGGGCCCTATACCGGGACACCGGTGGGACAGGTTCACCCCTCCACTTT. Amino acid sequence: CASRALYRDTGGTGSPLHF.

This chain joins TRBV7-2 and TRBJ1-5; no reliable D call. The CDR3 is made up of 15 amino acids. V shed 5 bases and J shed 2 bases, with 13 bases lying between them. In germline, CDR1 is SGHTA, CDR2 FQGNSA. CDR3 DNA: TGTGCCAGCAGCCAACCTGGTCGAGGCAATCAGCCCCAGCATTTT. Translated, it gives CASSQPGRGNQPQHF.

This rearrangement joins TRBV7-7 to TRBJ2-3; 10 bases are shared with TRBD1. This CDR3 is built from 14 residues. Losses at the gene ends were 5 bases for V and 6 bases for J; bases not matched to a gene: 5. Germline assignment: CDR1 SSHAT and CDR2 FNYEAQ (reference sequence). The CDR3 region is CASSPDRGTDTQYF. CDR3 nucleotides: TGTGCCAGCAGCCCGGACAGGGGGACCGATACGCAGTATTTT.

The chain combines TRBV7-9 with TRBJ1-1; D gene ambiguous. The CDR3 has 14 amino acids. V lost 1 base and J lost 2, with 8 bases in between. The V gene's germline CDR1 is SEHNR and CDR2 FQNEAQ (reference sequence). Written as DNA, the CDR3 is TGTGCCAGCAGCTTAGGGGCGGTCAACACTGAAGCTTTCTTT. It codes for CASSLGAVNTEAFF.

The chain employs TRBV4-1 and TRBJ1-2; no clear D. The CDR3 contains 12 residues. Trimming removed 4 bases at V and 8 bases at J, with 11 bases between. The germline gives CDR1 MGHRA, CDR2 YSYEKL. Written as DNA, the CDR3 is TGCGCCAGCAGCCCCCTAGGCCAGGGCTACACCTTC. Translating it yields CASSPLGQGYTF.

The rearrangement joins TRBV6-5 to TRBJ1-5; maybe TRBD1 (5 bases). Germline V gene sequence: CDR1 MNHEY, CDR2 SVGAGI. The CDR3 contains 14 residues. Trimming took off 0 bases at V and 3 bases at J, with 6 bases between the two ends. For the CDR3, the DNA is TGTGCCAGCAGTTACTCACAGGCCAATCAGCCCCAGCATTTT. Its translation: CASSYSQANQPQHF.

This clone has only a few counts. The rearrangement joins TRBV5-5 to TRBJ2-7; D could derive from TRBD1 or TRBD2 (5 bases each). The CDR3 length is 15 residues. CDR1 SGHKS and CDR2 YYEKEE come from the germline V gene (reference sequence). V dropped 4 bases and J dropped 2 bases, with 16 bases sitting between them. Written as DNA, the CDR3 is TGTGCCAGCAGCCCCTGGATCGGGACCCCCTACGAGCAGTACTTC. It encodes CASSPWIGTPYEQYF.

This rearrangement joins TRBV7-2 to TRBJ2-3, with TRBD1 as a possible D gene (6 bases). Trimming removed 3 bases from V and 2 bases from J, with 9 bases in between. Germline CDR1 is SGHTA and CDR2 is FQGNSA. The CDR3 spans 14 residues. CDR3 in DNA: TGTGCCAGCAGCTTCGGACAGTACACAGATACGCAGTATTTT. Translating it yields CASSFGQYTDTQYF.

This clone was seen once. V and J are TRBV9 and TRBJ2-1; D might be TRBD2 (5 bases). Germline CDR1 SGDLS, CDR2 YYNGEE. The CDR3 covers 15 residues. Between the trimmed V and J ends, which lost 2 bases and 3 bases, there was a span of 12 bases. CDR3: CASSVHGDSYNEQFF. DNA for the CDR3: TGTGCCAGCAGCGTCCACGGGGATAGCTACAATGAGCAGTTCTTC.

In its sample, this clone was seen a few times. The V gene is TRBV7-9, the J gene TRBJ1-6; a weak D match, TRBD1 (6 bases). The germline gives CDR1 SEHNR, CDR2 FQNEAQ (reference sequence). The CDR3 extends over 17 amino acids. V was clipped by 5 bases and J by 8 bases, with 22 bases between them. DNA of the CDR3: TGTGCCAGCAGCCCCGTACCGAGGGGGACGAAGGATTCACCCCTCCACTTT. Protein sequence: CASSPVPRGTKDSPLHF.

The chain joins TRBV7-2 to TRBJ1-3, with 8 bases identical to TRBD1. The trim removed 4 bases at V and 2 bases at J, leaving 4 bases unmatched. Germline CDR1 reads SGHTA; CDR2 reads FQGNSA. The CDR3 totals 15 residues. The CDR3 here is CASSSGQGPGNTIYF. As DNA, the CDR3 is TGTGCCAGCAGCTCCGGACAGGGACCTGGAAACACCATATATTTT. The variable domain in full, completed from reference TRBV7-2 and TRBJ1-3, reads GAGVSQSPSNKVTEKGKDVELRCDPISGHTALYWYRQSLGQGLEFLIYFQGNSAPDKSGLPSDRFSAERTGGSVSTLTIQRTQQEDSAVYLCASSSGQGPGNTIYFGEGSWLTVV.

This chain uses TRBV2 with TRBJ1-1, with D possibly being TRBD1 (5 bases). V gave up 2 bases and J gave up 5 bases, with 15 bases separating them. The CDR3 has 15 amino acids. Looked up from germline, CDR1 is SNHLY and CDR2 is FYNNEI. CDR3 sequence: CASSELGGVGTEAFF. DNA of the CDR3: TGTGCCAGCAGTGAATTGGGAGGGGTTGGGACTGAAGCTTTCTTT.

V gene TRBV11-2 combines with J gene TRBJ2-7, with D unclear. Trimming took off 5 bases at V and 5 bases at J, with 22 bases between the two ends. CDR3 size: 16 residues. CDR1 and CDR2 (germline): SGHAT, FQNNGV. The CDR3 is CASSPRLSEISHEQYF. The CDR3 bases are TGTGCCAGCAGCCCCCGTTTGTCTGAGATTTCCCACGAGCAGTACTTC.

Turning to this clone: The junction does not match germline at one end; this may be a read error. This chain connects TRBV5-1 to TRBJ2-7; tentatively, D is TRBD2 (7 bases). The CDR3 runs 14 residues. The germline CDR1 and CDR2 sequences are SGHRS and YFSETQ. As DNA, the CDR3 is TGCGCCAGCACCTTGAGGGGGGGGCAAAACGAGCAGTACTTC. Translation: CASTLRGGQNEQYF.

The chain carries TRBV4-3 and TRBJ2-3, with TRBD2 identical over 14 bases. This CDR3 comprises 17 residues. Trimming at V came to 4 bases and at J to 2 bases, leaving 5 bases not matched to a gene. Per germline, CDR1 LGHNA and CDR2 YSLEER. This CDR3 is CASSPRTSGGTTDTQYF. The DNA of the CDR3 is TGCGCCAGCAGCCCGCGGACTAGCGGGGGGACCACAGATACGCAGTATTTT.

The chain recombines TRBV7-2 with TRBJ1-2, with TRBD1 as a possible D gene (5 bases). From germline, CDR1 is SGHTA and CDR2 FQGNSA. The CDR3 contains 16 residues. V shed 2 bases and J shed 5 bases, with 18 bases lying between them. CDR3 nucleotides: TGTGCCAGCAGCTTAAGGGACCTACCAACAGTATATGGCTACACCTTC. It is translated as CASSLRDLPTVYGYTF. Supplemented by reference TRBV7-2 and TRBJ1-2, the full variable domain reads GAGVSQSPSNKVTEKGKDVELRCDPISGHTALYWYRQSLGQGLEFLIYFQGNSAPDKSGLPSDRFSAERTGGSVSTLTIQRTQQEDSAVYLCASSLRDLPTVYGYTFGSGTRLTVV.

The J gene is TRBJ2-3, the V gene TRBV5-4; no firm D call. Trimming left V 1 base short and J 6 bases short, with 12 bases between. Germline lookup yields CDR1 SGHNT and CDR2 YYREEE (reference sequence). The CDR3 is 14 residues long. This CDR3 is CASSLTGVRDTQYF. For the CDR3, the DNA is TGTGCCAGCAGCTTGACTGGGGTCAGGGATACGCAGTATTTT.

This clone was observed a few times. This sequence joins TRBV5-4 and TRBJ1-4, with a tentative D call TRBD1 (6 bases). The germline gives CDR1 SGHNT, CDR2 YYREEE (reference sequence). CDR3 length: 17 amino acids. Trimming removed 0 bases at V and 0 bases at J, with 12 bases between. The CDR3 sequence: CASSLGGTTATNEKLFF. The CDR3 nucleotides are TGTGCCAGCAGCTTGGGGGGGACAACCGCAACTAATGAAAAACTGTTTTTT.

The gene calls are TRBV29-1 and TRBJ2-2; TRBD2 might be the D (5 bases). Germline CDR1 reads SQVTM; CDR2 reads ANQGSEA. V shed 7 bases and J shed 4 bases, with 10 bases lying between them. The CDR3 sequence is 12 residues long. The CDR3 is CSGGLPTGELFF. CDR3 sequence (DNA): TGCAGCGGCGGGTTACCCACCGGGGAGCTGTTTTTT.

This clone was picked up a small number of times. The CDR3 region is CASSFLTNTYEQYF. The CDR3 coding sequence is TGTGCCAGCAGCTTCCTGACAAACACCTACGAGCAGTACTTC. The chain carries TRBV7-2 and TRBJ2-7; D gene unclear. Germline CDR1 is SGHTA and CDR2 is FQGNSA. The CDR3 runs 14 residues. V was shortened by 3 bases and J by 2 bases, with 11 bases between the two germline ends.

This rearrangement joins TRBV2 to TRBJ1-6; 9 positions match TRBD1. Trimming removed 2 bases from V and 10 bases from J; junction bases left unmatched: 12. This CDR3 has 17 amino acids. Germline-derived CDR1 and CDR2 are SNHLY and FYNNEI. This chain's CDR3 is CASSEFGPGQGGSPLHF. CDR3 bases: TGTGCCAGCAGTGAATTTGGTCCGGGACAGGGAGGGTCACCCCTCCACTTT.